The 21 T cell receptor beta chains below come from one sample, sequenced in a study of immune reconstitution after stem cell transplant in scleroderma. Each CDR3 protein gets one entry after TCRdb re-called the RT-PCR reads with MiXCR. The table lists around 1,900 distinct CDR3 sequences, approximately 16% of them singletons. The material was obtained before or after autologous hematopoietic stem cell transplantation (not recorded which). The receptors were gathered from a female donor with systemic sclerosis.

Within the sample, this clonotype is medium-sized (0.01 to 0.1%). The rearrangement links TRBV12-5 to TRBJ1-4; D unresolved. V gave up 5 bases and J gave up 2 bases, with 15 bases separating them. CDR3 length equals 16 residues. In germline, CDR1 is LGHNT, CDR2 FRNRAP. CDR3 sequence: CASGPPRVQTNEKLFF. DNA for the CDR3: TGTGCTAGTGGTCCCCCTCGGGTGCAGACTAATGAAAAACTGTTTTTT.

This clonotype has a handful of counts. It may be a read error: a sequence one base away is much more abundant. The CDR3 spells CSARDPVAGETDAQYF. The CDR3 DNA is TGCAGTGCTAGAGATCCGGTAGCGGGGGAGACAGATGCGCAGTATTTT. V and J are TRBV20-1 and TRBJ2-3, with 9 bases matching TRBD2. Germline CDR1 reads DFQATT; CDR2 reads SNEGSKA (reference sequence). This CDR3 is 16 amino acids long.

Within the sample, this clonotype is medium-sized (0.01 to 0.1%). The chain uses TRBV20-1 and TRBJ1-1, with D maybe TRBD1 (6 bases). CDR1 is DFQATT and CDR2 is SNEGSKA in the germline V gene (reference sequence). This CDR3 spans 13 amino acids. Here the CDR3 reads CRAQGGFYTEAFF. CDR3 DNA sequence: TGCAGGGCACAGGGAGGGTTCTACACTGAAGCTTTCTTT.

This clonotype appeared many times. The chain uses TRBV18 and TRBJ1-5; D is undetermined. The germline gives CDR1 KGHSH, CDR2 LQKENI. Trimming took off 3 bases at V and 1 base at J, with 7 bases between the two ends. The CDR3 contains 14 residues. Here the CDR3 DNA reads TGTGCCAGCTCACCCTTAGGGAGCAATCAGCCCCAGCATTTT. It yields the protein CASSPLGSNQPQHF.

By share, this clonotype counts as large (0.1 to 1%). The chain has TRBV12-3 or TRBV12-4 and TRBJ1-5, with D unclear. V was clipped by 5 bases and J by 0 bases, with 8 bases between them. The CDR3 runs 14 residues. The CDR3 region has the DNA TGTGCCAGCAGTATAAATTATAGCAATCAGCCCCAGCATTTT. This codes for CASSINYSNQPQHF.

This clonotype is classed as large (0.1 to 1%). CDR3 protein: CSASRSFDRGNGYTF. CDR3 DNA sequence: TGCAGTGCTAGTCGGTCTTTCGACAGGGGGAATGGCTACACCTTC. This rearrangement joins TRBV20-1 to TRBJ1-2; 9 bases agree with TRBD1. The CDR3 is made up of 15 amino acids. J was trimmed by 6 bases and V by 3 bases; bases with no gene match: 11. CDR1 and CDR2 from the germline V gene are DFQATT and SNEGSKA (reference sequence).

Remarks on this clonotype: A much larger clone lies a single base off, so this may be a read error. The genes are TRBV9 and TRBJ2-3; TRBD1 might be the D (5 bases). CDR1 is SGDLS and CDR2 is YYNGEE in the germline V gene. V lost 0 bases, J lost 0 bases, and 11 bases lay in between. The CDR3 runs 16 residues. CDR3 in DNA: TGTGCCAGCAGCGTAGGCACGTGGGGCAGCACAGATACGCAGTATTTT. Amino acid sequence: CASSVGTWGSTDTQYF.

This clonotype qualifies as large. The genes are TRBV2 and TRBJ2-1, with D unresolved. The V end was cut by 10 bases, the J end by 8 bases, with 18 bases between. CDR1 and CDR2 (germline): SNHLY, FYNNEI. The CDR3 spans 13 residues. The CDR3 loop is CATEHPPDDEQFF. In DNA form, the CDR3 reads TGTGCCACCGAACATCCACCAGACGATGAGCAGTTCTTC.

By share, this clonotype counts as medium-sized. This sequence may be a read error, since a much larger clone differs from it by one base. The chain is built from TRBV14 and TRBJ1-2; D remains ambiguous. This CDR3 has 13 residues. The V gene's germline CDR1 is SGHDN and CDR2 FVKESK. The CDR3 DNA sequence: TGTGCCAGCAGCCAAGATCCCGACCAACGCTACGCCTTC. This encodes CASSQDPDQRYAF.

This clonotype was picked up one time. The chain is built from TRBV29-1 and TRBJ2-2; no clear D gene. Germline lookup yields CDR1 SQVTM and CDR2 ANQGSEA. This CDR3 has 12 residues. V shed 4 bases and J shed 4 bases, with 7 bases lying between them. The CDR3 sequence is CSVGHSTGELFF. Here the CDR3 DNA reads TGCAGCGTTGGGCATAGCACCGGGGAGCTGTTTTTT.

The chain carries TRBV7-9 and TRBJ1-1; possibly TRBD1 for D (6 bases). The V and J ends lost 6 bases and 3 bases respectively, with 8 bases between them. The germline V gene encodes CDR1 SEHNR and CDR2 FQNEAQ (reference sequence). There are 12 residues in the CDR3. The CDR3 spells CASSTGYTEAFF. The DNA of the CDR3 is TGTGCCAGCAGTACAGGGTACACTGAAGCTTTCTTT.

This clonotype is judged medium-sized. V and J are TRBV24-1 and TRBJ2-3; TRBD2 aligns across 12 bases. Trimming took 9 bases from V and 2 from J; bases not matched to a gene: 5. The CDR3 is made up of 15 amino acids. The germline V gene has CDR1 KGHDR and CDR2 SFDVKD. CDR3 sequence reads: CATGLAGHTTDTQYF. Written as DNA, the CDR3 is TGTGCCACCGGACTAGCGGGACACACCACAGATACGCAGTATTTT.

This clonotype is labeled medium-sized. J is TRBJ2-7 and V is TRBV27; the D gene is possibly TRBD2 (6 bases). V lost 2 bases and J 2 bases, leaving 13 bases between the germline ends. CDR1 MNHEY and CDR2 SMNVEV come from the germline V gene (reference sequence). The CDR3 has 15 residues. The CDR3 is CASSLGTPGAYEQYF. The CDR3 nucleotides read TGTGCCAGCAGTTTAGGGACCCCGGGGGCCTACGAGCAGTACTTC.

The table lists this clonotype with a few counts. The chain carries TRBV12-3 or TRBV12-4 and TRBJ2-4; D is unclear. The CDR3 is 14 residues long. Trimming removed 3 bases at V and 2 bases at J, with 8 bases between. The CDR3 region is CASSFDGTKNIQYF. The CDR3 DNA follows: TGTGCCAGCAGTTTTGATGGGACCAAAAACATTCAGTACTTC.

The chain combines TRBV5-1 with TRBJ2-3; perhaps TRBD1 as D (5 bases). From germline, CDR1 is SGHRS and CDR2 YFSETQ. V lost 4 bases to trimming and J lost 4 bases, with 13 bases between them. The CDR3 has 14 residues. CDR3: CASSLGHIPDTQYF. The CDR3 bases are TGCGCCAGCAGCCTAGGACATATACCAGATACGCAGTATTTT.

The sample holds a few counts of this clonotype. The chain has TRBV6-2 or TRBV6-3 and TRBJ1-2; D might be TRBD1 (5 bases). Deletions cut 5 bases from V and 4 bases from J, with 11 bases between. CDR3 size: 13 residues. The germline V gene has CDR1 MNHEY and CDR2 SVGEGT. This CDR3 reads CASSDQGGYGYTF. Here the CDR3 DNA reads TGTGCCAGCAGTGATCAGGGAGGCTATGGCTACACCTTC.

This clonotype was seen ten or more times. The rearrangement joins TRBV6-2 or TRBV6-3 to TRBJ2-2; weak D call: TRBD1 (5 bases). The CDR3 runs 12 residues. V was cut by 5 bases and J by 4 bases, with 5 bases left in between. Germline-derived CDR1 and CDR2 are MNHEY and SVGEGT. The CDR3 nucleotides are TGTGCCAGCAGTAGGGGCACCGGGGAGCTGTTTTTT. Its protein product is CASSRGTGELFF.

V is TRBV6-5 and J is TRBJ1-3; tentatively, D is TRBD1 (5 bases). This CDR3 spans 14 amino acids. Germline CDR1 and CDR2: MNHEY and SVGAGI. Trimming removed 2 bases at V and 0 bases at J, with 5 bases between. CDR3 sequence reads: CASSYGGSGNTIYF. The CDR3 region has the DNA TGTGCCAGCAGTTACGGGGGCTCTGGAAACACCATATATTTT.

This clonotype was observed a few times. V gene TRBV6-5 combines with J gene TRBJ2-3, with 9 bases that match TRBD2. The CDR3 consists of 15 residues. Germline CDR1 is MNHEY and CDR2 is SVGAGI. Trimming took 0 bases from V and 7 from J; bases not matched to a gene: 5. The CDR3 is CASSYSRLAGYTQYF. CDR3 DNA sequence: TGTGCCAGCAGTTACTCGAGGCTAGCGGGGTATACGCAGTATTTT.

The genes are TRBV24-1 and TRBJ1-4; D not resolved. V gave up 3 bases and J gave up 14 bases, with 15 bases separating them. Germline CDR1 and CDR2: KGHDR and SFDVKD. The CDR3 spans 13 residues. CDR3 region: CATSDLTSGRLFF. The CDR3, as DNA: TGTGCCACCAGTGATCTTACATCGGGCCGGCTGTTTTTT.

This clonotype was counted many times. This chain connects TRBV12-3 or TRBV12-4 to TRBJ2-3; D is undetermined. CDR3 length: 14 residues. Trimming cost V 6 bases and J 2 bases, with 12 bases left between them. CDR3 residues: CASSLRPNTDTQYF. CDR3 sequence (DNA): TGTGCCAGCAGCCTCCGACCAAACACAGATACGCAGTATTTT.